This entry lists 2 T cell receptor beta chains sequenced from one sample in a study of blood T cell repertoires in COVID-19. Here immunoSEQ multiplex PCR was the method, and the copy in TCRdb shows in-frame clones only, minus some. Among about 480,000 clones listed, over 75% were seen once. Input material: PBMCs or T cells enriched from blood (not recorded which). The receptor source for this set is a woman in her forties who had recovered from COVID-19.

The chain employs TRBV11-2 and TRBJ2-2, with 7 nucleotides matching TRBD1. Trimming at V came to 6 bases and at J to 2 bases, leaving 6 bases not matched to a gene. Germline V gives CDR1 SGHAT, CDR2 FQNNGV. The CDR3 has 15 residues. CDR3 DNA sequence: TGTGCCAGCAGACTACAGGGGTATAACACCGGGGAGCTGTTTTTT. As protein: CASRLQGYNTGELFF.

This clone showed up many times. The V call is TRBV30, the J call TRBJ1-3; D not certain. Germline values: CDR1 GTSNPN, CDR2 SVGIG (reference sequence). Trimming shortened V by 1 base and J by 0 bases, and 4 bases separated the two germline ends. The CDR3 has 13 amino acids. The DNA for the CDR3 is TGTGCCTGGAGTGCTTTCTCTGGAAACACCATATATTTT. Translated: CAWSAFSGNTIYF. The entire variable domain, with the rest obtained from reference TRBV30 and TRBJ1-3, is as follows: SQTIHQWPATLVQPVGSPLSLECTVEGTSNPNLYWYRQAAGRGLQLLFYSVGIGQISSEVPQNLSASRPQDRQFILSSKKLLLSDSGFYLCAWSAFSGNTIYFGEGSWLTVV.